The 8 T cell receptor beta chains presented below share a single source sample, sequenced in a study of cytomegalovirus exposure and HLA in healthy donors. Researchers ran the PCR with 60 Vbeta and 13 Jbeta primers. Assay: immunoSEQ multiplex PCR; the TCRdb copy retains only in-frame clones and omits some. The table shows fewer than 250,000 clones, with over 80% occurring only once. The sample taken for sequencing was PBMCs. The receptors here all came from a boy aged 2 to 10 in good health and CMV-seronegative.

The count of this clone is one. V usage is TRBV6-5 and J usage is TRBJ1-2, with a weak D call TRBD1 (5 bases). This CDR3 has 15 amino acids. Germline CDR1 and CDR2: MNHEY and SVGAGI. With 0 bases removed from V and 4 bases from J, the gap between germline ends came to 12 bases. DNA of the CDR3: TGTGCCAGCAGTTACTCAGGGGCCCGTATCTATGGCTACACCTTC. This translates into CASSYSGARIYGYTF.

The CDR3 sequence: CASSVGAGAAGELFF. The CDR3 nucleotides are TGTGCCAGCAGCGTAGGAGCGGGGGCGGCCGGGGAGCTGTTTTTT. The chain combines TRBV9 with TRBJ2-2, with 8 bases lining up with TRBD2. Trimming at V came to 0 bases and at J to 6 bases, leaving 4 bases not matched to a gene. This CDR3 has 15 residues. Germline V gives CDR1 SGDLS, CDR2 YYNGEE.

V is TRBV7-9 and J is TRBJ1-4, with a tentative D call TRBD1 (6 bases). This CDR3 spans 15 amino acids. The ends were cut back, 4 bases at V and 1 base at J, with 10 bases in the middle. Germline V CDR1 and CDR2: SEHNR, FQNEAQ (reference sequence). The CDR3 DNA sequence: TGTGCCAGCAGCTGGCTAGGGGGAACTAATGAAAAACTGTTTTTT. Protein product: CASSWLGGTNEKLFF.

J is TRBJ1-2 and V is TRBV30; 9 nucleotides line up with TRBD1. CDR1 is GTSNPN and CDR2 is SVGIG in the germline V gene (reference sequence). V dropped 1 base and J dropped 8; count of bases not matched to a gene: 8. The CDR3 totals 14 residues. The CDR3 spells CAWSAQGAFGGYTF. In nucleotides, the CDR3 is TGTGCCTGGAGTGCACAGGGGGCCTTCGGGGGCTACACCTTC.

V gene TRBV5-1 combines with J gene TRBJ2-7; D call uncertain. Germline CDR1 SGHRS, CDR2 YFSETQ. Trimming took off 0 bases at V and 2 bases at J, with 6 bases between the two ends. There are 13 residues in the CDR3. The CDR3 region is CASSLDNPYEQYF. Written as DNA, the CDR3 is TGCGCCAGCAGCTTGGACAATCCCTACGAGCAGTACTTC.

The gene calls are TRBV11-2 and TRBJ2-7, with 7 bases fitting TRBD1. CDR1 is SGHAT, CDR2 FQNNGV, per germline. The CDR3 contains 13 residues. V was clipped by 3 bases and J by 4 bases; unmatched bases: 3. The CDR3 DNA sequence: TGTGCCAGCAGCTTTAAGGGGGCTTACGAGCAGTACTTC. Residues: CASSFKGAYEQYF.

A remark on this clone: Mismatch with germline at one junction end may stem from a read error. The J gene is TRBJ2-7, the V gene TRBV2; the D gene is possibly TRBD2 (5 bases). This CDR3 is built from 11 residues. Germline loops: CDR1 SNHLY, CDR2 FYNNEI. The CDR3 DNA follows: TGTGCCAGCCGAGGGTCCTTCGAGCAGTACTTC. This codes for CASRGSFEQYF.

The chain uses TRBV7-9 and TRBJ1-1; D not certain. There are 14 residues in the CDR3. V lost 3 bases and J 5 bases, leaving 13 bases between the germline ends. Germline V gives CDR1 SEHNR, CDR2 FQNEAQ (reference sequence). CDR3 sequence (DNA): TGTGCCAGCAGCTTGACGGGAAAAAGTACTGAAGCTTTCTTT. Translating gives CASSLTGKSTEAFF.